What follows are 26 T cell receptor beta chains derived from one specimen sequenced in a study of shared clonotypes between healthy human individuals. TCRdb's table, derived via immunoSEQ multiplex PCR, lists solely in-frame clones and lacks some. The sample has roughly 2,500,000 clones; approximately 93% are singletons. Sequences were obtained from naive CD4+ T cells from PBMCs. Stated subset: CD45RA+ positively selected. These receptors all come from a man aged 18 to 29 in good health. Some clones in this sample may be carry-over from other donors' samples.

The chain combines TRBV19 with TRBJ2-5; D is possibly TRBD2 (6 bases). This CDR3 region has 14 residues. Trimming stripped 3 bases from V and 4 bases from J, with 12 bases between. Germline V gene sequence: CDR1 LNHDA, CDR2 SQIVND (reference sequence). The CDR3 nucleotides read TGTGCCAGTAGTATCACGGGGGAAAGAGAGACCCAGTACTTC. Translating gives CASSITGERETQYF.

This clone was detected only once. This chain uses TRBV29-1 with TRBJ1-1; the D is unclear. Trimming removed 5 bases at V and 4 bases at J, with 14 bases between. Germline lookup yields CDR1 SQVTM and CDR2 ANQGSEA. The CDR3 consists of 13 residues. The CDR3 loop reads CSVTGLRITEAFF. CDR3 bases: TGCAGCGTTACTGGGCTGAGGATCACTGAAGCTTTCTTT.

This clone has a handful of counts. The chain combines TRBV7-9 with TRBJ2-2; weak D call: TRBD2 (6 bases). Germline V CDR1 and CDR2: SEHNR, FQNEAQ (reference sequence). The CDR3 is made up of 13 amino acids. The V end was cut by 1 base, the J end by 11 bases, with 11 bases between. The DNA of the CDR3 is TGTGCCAGCAGCTTAGAGTACGGGGGAGAGCTGTTTTTT. Encoded protein: CASSLEYGGELFF.

The sample holds one count of this clone. This rearrangement joins TRBV7-2 to TRBJ2-1; D is perhaps TRBD2 (5 bases). This CDR3 region has 13 residues. Trimming stripped 4 bases from V and 10 bases from J, with 14 bases between. The germline gives CDR1 SGHTA, CDR2 FQGNSA. Here the CDR3 reads CASSSRTLAEQFF. CDR3 DNA sequence: TGTGCCAGCAGCTCCCGGACTCTCGCCGAGCAGTTCTTC.

V and J are TRBV19 and TRBJ2-2, with D perhaps matching TRBD2 (5 bases). With 7 bases removed from V and 3 bases from J, the gap between germline ends came to 12 bases. The CDR3 consists of 14 residues. The germline CDR1 and CDR2 sequences are LNHDA and SQIVND (reference sequence). CDR3 coding DNA: TGTGCCAGTAAGGACGGAGGATACACCGGGGAGCTGTTTTTT. The encoded protein is CASKDGGYTGELFF.

In its sample, this clone was seen once. A much bigger clone sits one base away, suggesting this may be a read error. The genes are TRBV14 and TRBJ2-1; unclear D gene. Trimming shortened V by 5 bases and J by 3 bases, and 2 bases separated the two germline ends. Germline CDR1 reads SGHDN; CDR2 reads FVKESK. CDR3 length equals 11 residues. Written as DNA, the CDR3 is TGTGCCAGCAGCTTCTACAATGAGCAGTTCTTC. Translation: CASSFYNEQFF.

This clone was detected once. The chain links TRBV5-1 to TRBJ1-1; 10 bases are a match to TRBD1. Germline CDR1 is SGHRS and CDR2 is YFSETQ. J was trimmed by 6 bases and V by 0 bases; bases with no gene match: 5. This CDR3 is 15 amino acids long. CDR3 sequence: CASSLGTGGVAEAFF. The CDR3 bases are TGCGCCAGCAGCTTGGGGACAGGGGGAGTGGCTGAAGCTTTCTTT.

The J gene is TRBJ1-1, the V gene TRBV19; tentative D call: TRBD1 (6 bases). The V gene lost 7 bases and the J gene lost 9 bases, with 15 bases spanning the gap. The CDR3 extends over 12 amino acids. Germline CDR1 LNHDA, CDR2 SQIVND (reference sequence). CDR3 sequence: CASTLSGQQAFF. The CDR3 DNA follows: TGTGCCAGTACCTTATCTGGACAGCAAGCTTTCTTT.

The rearrangement joins TRBV6-6 to TRBJ2-7; D is ambiguous. V lost 5 bases, J lost 3 bases, and 5 bases lay in between. This CDR3 contains 11 residues. The germline V gene encodes CDR1 MNHNY and CDR2 SVGAGI (reference sequence). This CDR3 is CASSDGYEQYF. The CDR3 coding sequence is TGTGCCAGCAGTGACGGCTACGAGCAGTACTTC.

This clone was seen a handful of times. The rearrangement uses TRBV28 and TRBJ1-4; weak D call: TRBD1 (6 bases). CDR3 length: 13 residues. Germline CDR1 and CDR2: MDHEN and SYDVKM. Deletions cut 9 bases from V and 3 bases from J, with 11 bases between. CDR3 nucleotides: TGTGCCAGTACGAGGACAGCTAATGAAAAACTGTTTTTT. Protein sequence: CASTRTANEKLFF.

The chain links TRBV18 to TRBJ1-2; 8 bases match TRBD1. The CDR3 has 15 residues. CDR1 and CDR2 from the germline V gene are KGHSH and LQKENI. With 3 bases clipped from V and 6 bases from J, the junction kept 9 bases outside the gene matches. The CDR3 bases are TGTGCCAGCTCACCGGTTTCAGGGGGCATCCATGGCTACACCTTC. It yields the protein CASSPVSGGIHGYTF.

The rearrangement uses TRBV5-8 and TRBJ2-3; no clear D. The ends were cut back, 7 bases at V and 2 bases at J, with 11 bases in the middle. CDR1 and CDR2 from the germline V gene are SGHTS and YDEGEE. This CDR3 comprises 13 residues. The CDR3: CASPSQHTDTQYF. Here the CDR3 DNA reads TGTGCCAGCCCTTCCCAACACACAGATACGCAGTATTTT. The full variable domain, completed using reference TRBV5-8 and TRBJ2-3, is EAGVTQSPTHLIKTRGQQATLRCSPISGHTSVYWYQQALGLGLQFLLWYDEGEERNRGNFPPRFSGRQFPNYSSELNVNALELEDSALYLCASPSQHTDTQYFGPGTRLTVL.

The CDR3 region is CASSPRGAGSSSYNEQFF. The DNA of the CDR3 is TGTGCCAGCTCACCACGGGGAGCGGGATCGAGCTCCTACAATGAGCAGTTCTTC. The chain links TRBV18 to TRBJ2-1; 7 nucleotides agree with TRBD2. CDR1 is KGHSH, CDR2 LQKENI, per germline. This CDR3 region has 18 residues. Trimming took 1 base from V and 0 from J; bases not matched to a gene: 9.

This chain joins TRBV28 and TRBJ2-2; D not certain. In germline, CDR1 is MDHEN, CDR2 SYDVKM. V was shortened by 4 bases and J by 6 bases, with 9 bases between the two germline ends. CDR3 size: 13 residues. CDR3 sequence: CASSSEWAGELFF. The CDR3 DNA follows: TGTGCCAGCAGTTCCGAATGGGCCGGGGAGCTGTTTTTT.

V is TRBV11-2 and J is TRBJ2-7, with 11 bases aligning to TRBD1. The J segment lost 4 bases and the V segment lost 5 bases, leaving 10 bases of the junction unmatched. Looked up from germline, CDR1 is SGHAT and CDR2 is FQNNGV. The CDR3 covers 16 residues. CDR3: CASSTLARDRGYEQYF. In DNA, the CDR3 is TGTGCCAGCAGCACCCTCGCCCGGGACAGGGGGTACGAGCAGTACTTC.

CDR3 DNA sequence: TGTGCCAGCAGTGAAGCGCGGGTATTACCCACCGGGGAGCTGTTTTTT. Translating it yields CASSEARVLPTGELFF. The chain recombines TRBV2 with TRBJ2-2, with D tentatively TRBD2 (5 bases). Trimming cost V 0 bases and J 4 bases, with 12 bases left between them. CDR3 size: 16 residues. CDR1 is SNHLY, CDR2 FYNNEI, per germline.

The chain combines TRBV5-1 with TRBJ2-1, with 11 bases that match TRBD2. Germline V CDR1 and CDR2: SGHRS, YFSETQ. The V gene end was trimmed by 7 bases and the J gene end by 6 bases; junction bases not matched to a gene: 6. CDR3 size: 14 residues. The CDR3 spells CASYRLAGTNEQFF. CDR3 DNA sequence: TGCGCCAGCTACCGACTAGCGGGAACCAATGAGCAGTTCTTC. The full variable domain, rest sourced from reference TRBV5-1 and TRBJ2-1, is KAGVTQTPRYLIKTRGQQVTLSCSPISGHRSVSWYQQTPGQGLQFLFEYFSETQRNKGNFPGRFSGRQFSNSRSEMNVSTLELGDSALYLCASYRLAGTNEQFFGPGTRLTVL.

The chain employs TRBV7-7 and TRBJ2-2; 10 bases are a match to TRBD2. Germline loops: CDR1 SSHAT, CDR2 FNYEAQ (reference sequence). The CDR3 consists of 17 residues. V shed 1 base, J shed 7 bases, and the junction held 9 bases outside the gene matches. Here the CDR3 DNA reads TGTGCCAGCAGCTTAGGGGCTAGCGGGAGAAATGGCGGGGAGCTGTTTTTT. Translation gives CASSLGASGRNGGELFF. Full variable domain (rest looked up from reference TRBV7-7 and TRBJ2-2): GAGVSQSPRYKVTKRGQDVTLRCDPISSHATLYWYQQALGQGPEFLTYFNYEAQPDKSGLPSDRFSAERPEGSISTLTIQRTEQRDSAMYRCASSLGASGRNGGELFFGEGSRLTVL.

V and J are TRBV19 and TRBJ1-2, with D hard to call. Trimming shortened V by 3 bases and J by 3 bases, and 11 bases separated the two germline ends. CDR3 length: 14 amino acids. Germline CDR1 is LNHDA and CDR2 is SQIVND (reference sequence). The chain's CDR3 is CASSIEAGDYGYTF. Written as DNA, the CDR3 is TGTGCCAGTAGTATTGAAGCAGGAGACTATGGCTACACCTTC.

The chain has TRBV30 and TRBJ1-1; D gene uncertain. Germline CDR1 is GTSNPN and CDR2 is SVGIG (reference sequence). The V end lost 4 bases, the J end lost 4 bases, and 10 bases lay between the germline ends. The CDR3 is 12 amino acids. CDR3 sequence: CAWIGEGTEAFF. CDR3 DNA: TGTGCCTGGATTGGGGAGGGCACTGAAGCTTTCTTT.

The rearrangement links TRBV7-8 to TRBJ1-4, with 10 bases aligning to TRBD1. The junction had 11 bases not matched to a gene; V was cut back by 5 bases and J by 8 bases. The CDR3 consists of 16 residues. The V gene's germline CDR1 is SGHVS and CDR2 FQNEAQ. CDR3 bases: TGTGCCAGCAGCCAAGGACCCGGGACAGGGGAGGAAAAACTGTTTTTT. This encodes CASSQGPGTGEEKLFF.

The CDR3 nucleotides read TGCGCCAGCAGCCAGGGGGTTCGGGAGGTGACAGATACGCAGTATTTT. It encodes CASSQGVREVTDTQYF. The chain uses TRBV4-1 and TRBJ2-3; 7 bases agree with TRBD2. The length of the CDR3 is 16 residues. V lost 3 bases and J lost 3; bases outside the gene matches: 9. The germline V gene encodes CDR1 MGHRA and CDR2 YSYEKL.

As DNA, the CDR3 is TGCAGCGTTGGGTTATGGGGCCAGAACACAGATACGCAGTATTTT. Translation: CSVGLWGQNTDTQYF. The V call is TRBV29-1, the J call TRBJ2-3, with D tentatively TRBD1 (5 bases). The CDR3 totals 15 residues. Trimming removed 4 bases at V and 2 bases at J, with 16 bases between. Germline-derived CDR1 and CDR2 are SQVTM and ANQGSEA.

The chain's CDR3 is CASSRDRETDTQYF. The CDR3 nucleotides are TGTGCCAGCAGCCGGGACAGGGAAACAGATACGCAGTATTTT. The chain couples TRBV7-9 to TRBJ2-3; 9 bases line up with TRBD1. This CDR3 contains 14 residues. V was clipped by 5 bases and J by 3 bases; unmatched bases: 3. The germline V gene encodes CDR1 SEHNR and CDR2 FQNEAQ (reference sequence).

The chain uses TRBV11-2 and TRBJ2-7; 8 nucleotides line up with TRBD2. The V gene end was trimmed by 0 bases and the J gene end by 5 bases; junction bases not matched to a gene: 0. This CDR3 region has 13 residues. The germline CDR1 and CDR2 sequences are SGHAT and FQNNGV. CDR3 amino acids: CASSLERGDEQYF. The CDR3 nucleotides are TGTGCCAGCAGCTTAGAGCGGGGGGACGAGCAGTACTTC.

The rearrangement joins TRBV7-8 to TRBJ2-7; unclear D gene. Germline loops: CDR1 SGHVS, CDR2 FQNEAQ. CDR3 length: 15 amino acids. The germline V and J ends were trimmed by 8 bases and 0 bases, with 17 bases remaining between them. The DNA of the CDR3 is TGTGCCAGCTCCTCTCTGGTGGGCGGCTCCTACGAGCAGTACTTC. This codes for CASSSLVGGSYEQYF.